This T cell receptor (beta chain) was retrieved from a study of blood T cell repertoires in COVID-19. The CDR3 covers 15 residues. Trimming shortened V by 3 bases and J by 0 bases, and 10 bases separated the two germline ends. Germline V gene data show CDR1 as SGDLS and CDR2 as YYNGEE. TCRdb's copy holds only in-frame clones and misses some; the assay was immunoSEQ multiplex PCR. The sample lists 330,000 or so clones; roughly 90% were seen once. Material for sequencing was PBMCs or T cells enriched from blood (not recorded which). This clonotype was sampled from a woman under 40 who had recovered from COVID-19. The chain combines TRBV9 with TRBJ2-1, with a possible D match to TRBD1 (6 bases). The CDR3 DNA is TGTGCCAGCAGCGAGGGGACAAGCTCCTACAATGAGCAGTTCTTC. It encodes CASSEGTSSYNEQFF.